A selection of T cell receptor beta chains follows, all from one sample in a study of post-analysis software for immune sequencing data. Via MiXCR, TCRdb re-called the PCR reads, giving one row per CDR3 protein. The sample lists about 770,000 distinct CDR3 sequences, under 60% seen once, with just under 5% in the top ten. Sequencing was done on a sample of blood. The receptor source for this set is a girl under 18 with multiple sclerosis. CDR3s include the opening cysteine and the closing phenylalanine or tryptophan. The D gene is left open where the match is weak. Size tells how often a clone was seen (once, few, many) or the class of an expanded clone, and some rows leave it out.

>TRBV24-1|TRBJ2-2|.|.
CATSDHRMGVGELFF
TGCGCCACCAGTGATCACAGGATGGGGGTCGGGGAGCTGTTTTTT
>TRBV20-1|TRBJ1-5|few|.
CSARVGKTNRPNQPQHF
TGCAGTGCTAGAGTCGGCAAAACTAATAGGCCCAATCAGCCCCAGCATTTT
>TRBV11-2|TRBJ1-4|few|.
CASSLGIAAFGANEKLFF
TGTGCCAGCAGCTTAGGTATCGCGGCCTTCGGTGCTAATGAAAAACTGTTTTTT
>TRBV28|TRBJ2-3|.|.
CASSFQADRTDTQYF
TGTGCCAGCAGTTTCCAAGCGGACCGCACAGATACGCAGTATTTT
>TRBV20-1|TRBJ2-3|few|TRBD2
CSARSGLAGDPDTQYF
TGCAGTGCTAGATCTGGGCTAGCGGGAGATCCAGATACGCAGTATTTT
>TRBV29-1|TRBJ1-1|.|TRBD1
CSASTGSEAFF
TGCAGTGCTTCGACAGGGTCTGAAGCTTTCTTT
>TRBV15|TRBJ2-3|few|TRBD1
CASESRGSDTQYF
TGTGCCAGCGAATCCAGGGGGTCAGATACGCAGTATTTT
>TRBV7-9|TRBJ1-6|few|TRBD1
CASSREGQALHF
TGTGCCAGCAGCAGAGAGGGACAGGCCCTCCACTTT
>TRBV18|TRBJ2-5|.|.
CASSHYRVGQETQYF
TGTGCCAGCTCGCATTACAGGGTCGGGCAAGAGACCCAGTACTTC
>TRBV20-1|TRBJ2-3|.|TRBD2
CSAREASGRSKDTQYF
TGCAGTGCTAGAGAGGCATCCGGGAGGTCTAAAGATACGCAGTATTTT
>TRBV29-1|TRBJ2-7|few|TRBD2
CSVASGSYEQYF
TGCAGCGTCGCTAGCGGGAGCTACGAGCAGTACTTC
>TRBV5-1|TRBJ1-2|few|TRBD1
CASSLDGQGIYGYTF
TGCGCCAGCAGCTTGGACGGACAGGGAATTTATGGCTACACCTTC
>TRBV5-1|TRBJ2-7|.|TRBD2
CASSLALTSDEQYF
TGCGCCAGCAGCTTAGCCCTGACTAGCGACGAGCAGTACTTC
>TRBV2|TRBJ2-3|few|.
CASVAGTGDTRYF
TGTGCCAGCGTCGCGGGAACGGGAGATACGCGGTATTTT
>TRBV24-1|TRBJ2-1|few|TRBD1
CATSDFPGTGADNEQFF
TGTGCCACCAGTGATTTCCCCGGGACAGGGGCCGACAATGAGCAGTTCTTC
>TRBV20-1|TRBJ2-3|.|.
CSALPGMGTDTQYF
TGCAGTGCTTTACCAGGCATGGGGACAGATACGCAGTATTTT
>TRBV29-1|TRBJ2-1|.|.
CSVEQGGNEQFF
TGCAGCGTTGAACAGGGAGGCAATGAGCAGTTCTTC
>TRBV20-1|TRBJ1-2|.|.
CSAREAGEYGYTF
TGCAGTGCTAGAGAGGCAGGGGAATATGGCTACACCTTC
>TRBV20-1|TRBJ2-7|.|TRBD2
CSARDRAGLRSYEQYF
TGCAGTGCTAGAGATAGAGCGGGACTCCGCTCCTACGAGCAGTACTTC
>TRBV5-5|TRBJ1-1|.|.
CASRRRGGSVETEAFF
TGTGCCAGCAGAAGGCGGGGGGGGTCCGTGGAGACTGAAGCTTTCTTT
>TRBV7-3|TRBJ2-3|.|.
CASSLIGHRETDTQYF
TGTGCCAGCAGCTTAATTGGCCATAGGGAGACAGATACGCAGTATTTT
>TRBV10-1|TRBJ2-1|.|.
CASSAPGSKDEQFF
TGCGCCAGCAGTGCTCCCGGGAGTAAAGATGAGCAGTTCTTC
>TRBV21-1|TRBJ2-3|.|.
CASSKAEAGAAGYTQYF
TGTGCCAGCAGCAAAGCGGAGGCAGGGGCCGCCGGGTATACGCAGTATTTT
>TRBV5-5|TRBJ1-6|.|TRBD1
CASSSGGQGSPLHF
TGTGCCAGCAGCTCGGGAGGACAGGGCTCACCCCTCCACTTT
>TRBV24-1|TRBJ1-1|.|TRBD1
CATGTGRNTEAFF
TGTGCCACAGGGACAGGGAGAAACACTGAAGCTTTCTTT
>TRBV29-1|TRBJ2-5|few|TRBD2
CSVAGLGFGETQYF
TGCAGCGTTGCGGGACTAGGATTCGGAGAGACCCAGTACTTC
>TRBV20-1|TRBJ2-1|.|TRBD2
CSARDRGGRFTGEQFF
TGCAGTGCTAGAGATAGGGGCGGGAGGTTCACCGGGGAGCAGTTCTTC
>TRBV6-6|TRBJ1-4|.|.
CASSGGWELFF
TGTGCCAGCAGCGGAGGCTGGGAACTGTTTTTT
>TRBV6-6|TRBJ2-5|.|.
CASTPFRPPRETQYF
TGTGCCAGCACCCCATTCCGGCCGCCCAGGGAGACCCAGTACTTC
>TRBV12-3/TRBV12-4|TRBJ2-7|few|.
CASSPDFTYEQYF
TGTGCCAGCAGCCCGGACTTTACCTACGAGCAGTACTTC